A single T cell receptor beta chain is shown here with its context. CDR3 size: 12 residues. Germline assignment: CDR1 ENHRY and CDR2 SYGVKD. V lost 4 bases, J lost 5 bases, and 1 base stayed unmatched. This entry is derived from a study of blood T cell repertoires in COVID-19. The overall study: Material from acute and convalescent COVID-19 was sourced from the United States, Italy and Spain. PBMCs, B-cell-depleted T cells, or T cells were the source of the cDNA or gDNA that made up the material.

As processed by the authors: How many nucleated cells were present was estimated from reference gene primer amplification. Assay: immunoSEQ multiplex PCR; the TCRdb copy retains only in-frame clones and omits some. The D gene and trimming were derived from the DNA, and the V and J assignments and clone size from that table. The sample consists of roughly 66,000 clones, 90% to 95% of them appearing once. The sequenced material came from peripheral blood. The clonotype originates from a human donor in a cohort sampled during active COVID-19. The J gene is TRBJ1-1, the V gene TRBV10-3; 7 nucleotides match TRBD1. The CDR3 DNA sequence: TGTGCCATCAGTGGACAGGGAACTGAAGCTTTCTTT. The encoded protein is CAISGQGTEAFF.